The entry that follows covers one T cell receptor beta chain sequence. The antigen this receptor binds is unknown. Per-base quality was not reported, and no clone a single base away is much larger than it. These data come from a study of beta chain features in type 1 diabetes (dated by TCRdb to 2016 to 2019). Study-level background: No differences in mean age, gender distribution, total cell number or subset yield were found between patients and healthy donors. A total of over 90,000,000 sorted cells were examined across all samples, and a strong correlation was observed between cell number per subset and RNA yield. The study compared the TCRB repertoires of sorted circulating CD4+ T cell subsets in recently diagnosed type 1 diabetes patients with those in matched healthy donors. Whereas all 28 donors provided naive and central memory subsets, regulatory and stem cell-like memory subsets were isolated from just 8 patients and about 8 healthy donors.

Findings and caveats that apply to the study as a whole: A moderate but significant shortening of TCRB CDR3 length was observed in type 1 diabetes patients in all four CD4+ subsets. Only small numbers of individuals were included in the HLA sub-analyses, which left unresolved whether HLA type had any influence on TCRB rearrangement. Fewer insertions and more nucleotide deletions at VDJ recombination sites were observed in patients with type 1 diabetes, implying thymic rearrangement abnormalities. The naive, central memory and regulatory TCRB repertoires appeared to resemble one another more closely among patients than among healthy donors. Shorter templates might be favored by PCR, yet because patient and control samples were amplified and corrected together, any such skew would affect both groups equally. Because cDNA rather than genomic DNA was sequenced, highly expressing activated cells could have been over-represented, although no difference in activation and CD3 levels was found between groups.

CDR1 is given as SGHRS and CDR2 as YFSETQ, both from the germline V gene. The CDR3 sequence holds 14 residues, the cysteine and phenylalanine included. The only DNA kept is the CDR3, 42 bases in frame from the first base. The germline ends are 9 bases apart after V is trimmed by 1 base and J by 2 bases. A single peripheral blood draw of roughly 0.11 L on average was collected from each donor into heparinised tubes. A BD FACSAria II and a panel including CD45RO, CCR7, CD25, CD127, CD95 and CD27 were used to sort naive, central memory, regulatory and stem cell-like memory CD4+ T cells. Purity was above 95% for every sorted population. Right away, PBMCs were isolated by Lymphoprep density gradient centrifugation and were stained directly, with no culture step. To minimize batch effects, samples were stained and sorted in pairs, one healthy donor with one patient per experiment. The High Capacity cDNA Reverse Transcription Kit was used to reverse transcribe all of the isolated RNA, meaning that expressed TCRB transcripts were what got sequenced. Deep immunoSEQ sequencing was performed on naive, central memory and regulatory T cell samples, with an average of around 3.4 million total reads per sample. After sorted cells were lysed in RLT buffer, RNA was extracted with DNase-treated RNeasy Micro or Mini kits, with the choice depending on cell number. Each cell subset was processed separately to prevent cross-contamination, with patient and healthy donor samples processed together. The immunoSEQ multiplex PCR was used to amplify TCRB sequences from cDNA, generating 87-bp fragments that spanned the CDR3 region. Sequencing of the amplicons was performed on the Illumina HiSeq platform. The paper's data handling went like this. Synthetic template baselines were used to correct PCR bias computationally, reads within Hamming distance 2 were collapsed together, and singletons that could not be merged were discarded. Reads were aligned against IMGT to assign V, D and J genes, CDR3 length and insertions or deletions at six rearrangement sites. Within each subset, clonotype counts were normalized to sorted cell number, and only after that were true diversity and Gini coefficients computed with the tcR R package. The overlap coefficient, calculated on TCRB nucleotide sequences, was used to measure repertoire sharing. As a proxy for the pre-selection repertoire, out-of-frame TCRB sequences from naive cells were analyzed. Entries here come from immuneACCESS through TCRdb and include only in-frame sequences with V and J called. Some clones fail to appear in such tables; in the studies checked, an unresolved V gene covers under half of the shortfall, and the cause of the remainder is unknown. V, J and clone size are taken as reported in that table, and D and trimming were inferred from the DNA itself. For this sample there are some 240,000 clones; around 16% appear just once. The top ten hold less than 0.09% of the sample.

The specimen sequenced was naive CD4+ T cells from blood. This specimen's cell subset or site label, per the study, means: true naive CD4+ T cells. The sequence is built from TRBV5-1 and TRBJ2-5, with the D gene not clear enough to name. This receptor was obtained from a young man with type 1 diabetes. The CDR3 here reads CASSLSWGQETQYF. The nucleotide sequence is given as TGCGCCAGCAGCTTGAGCTGGGGACAAGAGACCCAGTACTTC.